The TCR beta chain under discussion was sequenced for a study of cytomegalovirus exposure and HLA in healthy donors. Study-level findings and limits: Cytomegalovirus-associated TCR beta chains were listed, numbering 150 to 200. Using the classifier, cytomegalovirus status was reportedly diagnosed with high specificity and sensitivity.

This clone has only one observation. Its antigen is unknown. The J segment lost 6 bases and the V segment lost 4 bases, leaving 0 bases of the junction unmatched. The CDR3 loop spans 12 amino acids. Germline CDR1 and CDR2: SGHNT and YYREEE (reference sequence). Donors showed nominal health when sampled, although they likely had unrecorded immune exposures. Primers included in the PCR were 60 Vbeta and 13 Jbeta primers. In the source study's methods: Unique TCR beta chains numbered approximately 80 million in a later analysis, with some 9.9 million shared. Measured with immunoSEQ multiplex PCR; TCRdb has only the in-frame clones, and not every one. Clone size and V and J calls were adopted from that table, with D and trimming inferred from the DNA. The sample has 150,000 to 200,000 clones; around four fifths are singletons.

This chain connects TRBV5-4 to TRBJ2-2; 7 bases line up with TRBD1. The clonotype was recovered from a man aged 18 to 29 in good health and CMV-seropositive. Sequencing was done on a sample of PBMCs. The DNA of the CDR3 is TGTGCCAGCAGCCAGGGGGCCGGGGAGCTGTTTTTT. This codes for CASSQGAGELFF.